The 32 T cell receptor beta chains given below trace back to one sample, sequenced in a study of blood T cell repertoires in COVID-19. Using immunoSEQ multiplex PCR, the repertoire was profiled, and TCRdb retains in-frame clones only, with some absent. The sample yields 200,000 or so clones, around three quarters seen once. What was sequenced was peripheral blood. These receptors all stem from a woman aged 70-85 years with acute or convalescent COVID-19.

This clone was detected only once. This CDR3 is CSALGDTGVNEQFF. In DNA, the CDR3 is TGCAGCGCGCTGGGCGACACCGGTGTAAATGAGCAGTTCTTC. The genes are TRBV29-1 and TRBJ2-1; D call uncertain. From germline, CDR1 is SQVTM and CDR2 ANQGSEA. V lost 7 bases to trimming and J lost 7 bases, with 20 bases between them. This CDR3 is built from 14 residues.

The sample holds one count of this clone. V usage is TRBV18 and J usage is TRBJ2-7; 10 positions agree with TRBD1. With 6 bases clipped from V and 2 bases from J, the junction kept 7 bases outside the gene matches. The germline CDR1 and CDR2 sequences are KGHSH and LQKENI. The CDR3 length is 15 residues. CDR3 sequence: CASSPWTGGTYEQYF. CDR3 DNA sequence: TGTGCCAGCTCCCCGTGGACAGGGGGAACCTACGAGCAGTACTTC. Combining the CDR3 with reference TRBV18 and TRBJ2-7 gives the whole variable domain NAGVMQNPRHLVRRRGQEARLRCSPMKGHSHVYWYRQLPEEGLKFMVYLQKENIIDESGMPKERFSAEFPKEGPSILRIQQVVRGDSAAYFCASSPWTGGTYEQYFGPGTRLTVT.

J is TRBJ1-2 and V is TRBV21-1; TRBD1, the table's D call, lacks a check against the DNA. TRBV21-1 is a listed pseudogene. CDR3 length: 18 amino acids. The CDR3 sequence: CASSKVWTGGRSNYGYTF. Written as DNA, the CDR3 is TGTGCCAGCAGCAAAGTGTGGACAGGGGGCAGGTCGAACTATGGCTACACCTTC.

This clone turned up a few times. The chain has TRBV5-1 and TRBJ2-1; TRBD1 is a possible D gene (8 bases). Looked up from germline, CDR1 is SGHRS and CDR2 is YFSETQ. The CDR3 is made up of 14 amino acids. The V and J ends lost 4 bases and 8 bases respectively, with 16 bases between them. The CDR3 region is CASSPAQGGDEQFF. In nucleotides, the CDR3 is TGCGCCAGCAGCCCCGCACAGGGGGGGGATGAGCAGTTCTTC.

This clone turned up a few times. The chain couples TRBV10-2 to TRBJ1-5; the match to TRBD1 covers 9 bases. V was clipped by 5 bases and J by 4 bases; unmatched bases: 6. In germline, CDR1 is WSHSY, CDR2 SAAADI. This CDR3 has 15 amino acids. Here the CDR3 DNA reads TGCGCCAGCAGTCTGACAGGGGGGGATAATCAGCCCCAGCATTTT. It translates to CASSLTGGDNQPQHF.

V gene TRBV5-1 combines with J gene TRBJ2-5; TRBD2 aligns across 11 bases. V was clipped by 4 bases and J by 2 bases; unmatched bases: 4. Germline V gives CDR1 SGHRS, CDR2 YFSETQ. This CDR3 contains 15 residues. CDR3 in amino acids: CASSGLAGGQETQYF. CDR3 bases: TGCGCCAGCAGCGGATTAGCGGGAGGGCAAGAGACCCAGTACTTC.

In nucleotides, the CDR3 is TGTGCCAGCAGCTCTCGGACGGGATCGACAATGACCCCGACAGATACGCAGTATTTT. Translated, it gives CASSSRTGSTMTPTDTQYF. The chain has TRBV5-4 and TRBJ2-3; the D gene is possibly TRBD2 (5 bases). The CDR3 extends over 19 amino acids. Germline loops: CDR1 SGHNT, CDR2 YYREEE (reference sequence). The V end was cut by 3 bases, the J end by 3 bases, with 26 bases between.

J is TRBJ1-1 and V is TRBV27; D is undetermined. The CDR3 length is 11 residues. V shed 4 bases and J shed 8 bases, with 8 bases lying between them. Germline assignment: CDR1 MNHEY and CDR2 SMNVEV (reference sequence). The CDR3 DNA follows: TGTGCCAGCAGTTCTAACCGGGAAGCTTTCTTT. Translation gives CASSSNREAFF.

J is TRBJ2-3 and V is TRBV3-1 (or the pseudogene TRBV3-2), with TRBD2 matching over 10 bases. The CDR3 consists of 16 residues. V was clipped by 4 bases and J by 7 bases; unmatched bases: 11. The germline V gene has CDR1 LGHDT and CDR2 YNNKEL (reference sequence). The CDR3 coding sequence is TGTGCCAGCAGCCTCTATAGCGGGGGGACAGGTTATACGCAGTATTTT. Its translation: CASSLYSGGTGYTQYF.

The chain links TRBV19 to TRBJ2-7, with 11 positions matching TRBD1. CDR3 length equals 16 residues. CDR1 and CDR2 (germline): LNHDA, SQIVND (reference sequence). Trimming took 5 bases from V and 2 from J; bases not matched to a gene: 8. For the CDR3, the DNA is TGTGCCAGTAGTGGTCCGGGACAGGGGGGAGCCTACGAGCAGTACTTC. Its protein is CASSGPGQGGAYEQYF. Based on the CDR3 plus reference TRBV19 and TRBJ2-7, the full variable domain is DGGITQSPKYLFRKEGQNVTLSCEQNLNHDAMYWYRQDPGQGLRLIYYSQIVNDFQKGDIAEGYSVSREKKESFPLTVTSAQKNPTAFYLCASSGPGQGGAYEQYFGPGTRLTVT.

This clone has just a few counts. The V gene is TRBV7-3, the J gene TRBJ2-1; TRBD1 matches at 7 bases. The V segment lost 5 bases and the J segment 7 bases; nucleotides outside the gene matches: 5. Germline V gene data show CDR1 as SGHTA and CDR2 as FQGTGA. The CDR3 runs to 13 residues. CDR3 region: CASSRTGENEQFF. The CDR3 bases are TGTGCCAGCAGCCGGACAGGAGAAAATGAGCAGTTCTTC.

The rearrangement joins TRBV7-6 to TRBJ2-7; tentatively, D is TRBD2 (5 bases). Trimming cost V 1 base and J 2 bases, with 9 bases left between them. This CDR3 has 14 amino acids. CDR1 and CDR2 (germline): SGHVS, FNYEAQ. This CDR3 reads CASSLGTAAYEQYF. In DNA form, the CDR3 reads TGTGCCAGCAGCTTAGGGACTGCTGCCTACGAGCAGTACTTC.

The genes are TRBV24-1 and TRBJ2-3; tentatively, D is TRBD2 (6 bases). The CDR3 extends over 13 amino acids. Between the trimmed V and J ends, which lost 7 bases and 6 bases, there was a span of 13 bases. Germline CDR1 is KGHDR and CDR2 is SFDVKD. CDR3 bases: TGTGCCACCAGCGAGTCGGGGGTCGATACGCAGTATTTT. As protein: CATSESGVDTQYF.

V gene TRBV4-1 combines with J gene TRBJ2-7, with TRBD2 matching over 10 bases. The CDR3 is 15 residues long. Germline CDR1 reads MGHRA; CDR2 reads YSYEKL. V lost 5 bases to trimming and J lost 0 bases; unmatched junction nucleotides: 4. The CDR3 protein is CASSTGLADSYEQYF. Here the CDR3 DNA reads TGCGCCAGCAGCACCGGACTAGCGGACTCCTACGAGCAGTACTTC.

This chain uses TRBV19 with TRBJ1-1, with D hard to call. V was clipped by 2 bases and J by 3 bases, with 7 bases between them. This CDR3 region has 13 residues. The germline V gene encodes CDR1 LNHDA and CDR2 SQIVND (reference sequence). The CDR3 DNA reads as TGTGCCAGTAGTATACTGGCAGACACTGAAGCTTTCTTT. Translation: CASSILADTEAFF. The variable domain in full, completed from reference TRBV19 and TRBJ1-1, reads DGGITQSPKYLFRKEGQNVTLSCEQNLNHDAMYWYRQDPGQGLRLIYYSQIVNDFQKGDIAEGYSVSREKKESFPLTVTSAQKNPTAFYLCASSILADTEAFFGQGTRLTVV.

The V call is TRBV2, the J call TRBJ1-5; D call uncertain. The germline V gene encodes CDR1 SNHLY and CDR2 FYNNEI. The CDR3 length is 16 residues. V was shortened by 0 bases and J by 3 bases, with 12 bases between the two germline ends. The CDR3, as DNA: TGTGCCAGCAGTGAAGCTGGCGGCCTACTCAATCAGCCCCAGCATTTT. Residues: CASSEAGGLLNQPQHF.

Only a few counts were recorded for this clone. The chain carries TRBV7-8 and TRBJ1-5; possibly TRBD1 for D (6 bases). The CDR3 is 15 residues long. V was clipped by 1 base and J by 0 bases, with 7 bases between them. Germline assignment: CDR1 SGHVS and CDR2 FQNEAQ. The CDR3 bases are TGTGCCAGCAGCTTAGGACAGGATAGCAATCAGCCCCAGCATTTT. Translated: CASSLGQDSNQPQHF.

This clone was found once. This chain connects TRBV7-6 to TRBJ2-7; TRBD2 matches 10 bases. Trimming removed 3 bases from V and 6 bases from J; junction bases left unmatched: 8. Per the germline V gene, CDR1 is SGHVS and CDR2 is FNYEAQ. CDR3 length equals 15 residues. The CDR3, as DNA: TGTGCCAGCAGCTTTCTAGCGGGAGTTATGGGCGAGCAGTACTTC. This encodes CASSFLAGVMGEQYF.

The chain couples TRBV5-1 to TRBJ1-1; 8 bases fit TRBD1. The J segment lost 3 bases and the V segment lost 1 base, leaving 8 bases of the junction unmatched. Looked up from germline, CDR1 is SGHRS and CDR2 is YFSETQ. The length of the CDR3 is 16 residues. In nucleotides, the CDR3 is TGCGCCAGCAGCTTGATTAATACCAGGGGGCACACTGAAGCTTTCTTT. As protein: CASSLINTRGHTEAFF.

The chain employs TRBV7-3 and TRBJ1-2; D is unresolved. CDR1 is SGHTA and CDR2 is FQGTGA in the germline V gene. V gave up 6 bases and J gave up 4 bases, with 12 bases separating them. The CDR3 sequence is 13 residues long. In nucleotides, the CDR3 is TGTGCCAGCAGTATAACCGGGAGCTATGGCTACACCTTC. Amino acid sequence: CASSITGSYGYTF. The variable domain in full, completed from reference TRBV7-3 and TRBJ1-2, reads GAGVSQTPSNKVTEKGKYVELRCDPISGHTALYWYRQSLGQGPEFLIYFQGTGAADDSGLPNDRFFAVRPEGSVSTLKIQRTERGDSAVYLCASSITGSYGYTFGSGTRLTVV.

This chain connects TRBV5-1 to TRBJ2-1, with no clear D. Germline-derived CDR1 and CDR2 are SGHRS and YFSETQ. CDR3 size: 12 residues. Trimming removed 0 bases at V and 9 bases at J, with 7 bases between. CDR3 coding DNA: TGCGCCAGCAGCTTGGTTAACGGTGAGCAGTTCTTC. Its translation is CASSLVNGEQFF.

Concerning this clone itself: Other nucleotide sequences in the sample specify the same CDR3. The rearrangement joins TRBV5-1 to TRBJ1-1, with D possibly matching TRBD1 (5 bases). Germline V CDR1 and CDR2: SGHRS, YFSETQ. This CDR3 is 14 amino acids long. V lost 0 bases and J 1 base, leaving 7 bases between the germline ends. The DNA for the CDR3 is TGCGCCAGCAGCTTGGAAAGGGGGAACACTGAAGCTTTCTTT. As protein: CASSLERGNTEAFF.

The table lists this clone with a count of one. This chain links TRBV29-1 with TRBJ2-1; 11 bases align to TRBD2. J lost 3 bases, V lost 4 bases, and 8 bases had no gene match. The germline CDR1 and CDR2 sequences are SQVTM and ANQGSEA. This CDR3 is built from 16 residues. CDR3 loop: CSVVVLAGAIYNEQFF. The CDR3 nucleotides are TGCAGCGTTGTAGTACTAGCGGGAGCCATCTACAATGAGCAGTTCTTC.

The chain joins TRBV18 to TRBJ2-1, with D tentatively TRBD2 (6 bases). Germline CDR1 is KGHSH and CDR2 is LQKENI. V was pared by 4 bases and J by 7 bases, with 14 bases between. This CDR3 has 14 amino acids. The CDR3 region is CASSQGGGDNEQFF. The CDR3 nucleotides read TGTGCCAGCTCACAGGGAGGAGGGGATAATGAGCAGTTCTTC.

CDR3 amino acids: CASSFRTGLGTDINEQFF. CDR3 DNA: TGTGCCAGCAGTTTCCGGACAGGGCTGGGTACGGACATCAATGAGCAGTTCTTC. The chain joins TRBV27 to TRBJ2-1; 8 bases match TRBD1. Looked up from germline, CDR1 is MNHEY and CDR2 is SMNVEV (reference sequence). The CDR3 is 18 amino acids. Trimming took 3 bases from V and 6 from J; bases not matched to a gene: 16.

Of note for this clone: At one end, the junction sequence differs from germline, possibly due to a read error. At the DNA level, this CDR3 is encoded by other sequences in the same sample as well. The chain is built from TRBV5-4 and TRBJ2-7, with 15 bases lining up with TRBD2. The length of the CDR3 is 15 residues. Germline V lookup: CDR1 SGHNT, CDR2 YYREEE (reference sequence). CDR3 sequence: CASSSRGLAGGEQYF. Here the CDR3 DNA reads TGCGCCAGCAGCTCCAGGGGACTAGCGGGAGGCGAGCAGTACTTC.

This chain connects TRBV27 to TRBJ2-5; TRBD1 matches 7 bases. This CDR3 contains 13 residues. J gave up 3 bases and V 6 bases, and 4 bases lay outside the gene matches. Germline assignment: CDR1 MNHEY and CDR2 SMNVEV (reference sequence). The CDR3 sequence is CASRDQGEETQYF. CDR3 DNA sequence: TGTGCCAGCAGAGACCAGGGGGAAGAGACCCAGTACTTC.

The chain links TRBV19 to TRBJ1-3; 7 bases map to TRBD1. Germline loops: CDR1 LNHDA, CDR2 SQIVND (reference sequence). J was trimmed by 0 bases and V by 7 bases; bases with no gene match: 6. The CDR3 totals 15 residues. The CDR3 DNA is TGTGCCAGTAAACTAGAGGGGGCCTCTGGAAACACCATATATTTT. This codes for CASKLEGASGNTIYF.

This chain connects TRBV6-5 to TRBJ1-5; TRBD1 agrees at 7 bases. Germline V gene data show CDR1 as MNHEY and CDR2 as SVGAGI. The trim removed 7 bases at V and 6 bases at J, leaving 12 bases unmatched. The CDR3 consists of 15 residues. The DNA for the CDR3 is TGTGCCAGCACTCCGACAGGGACGGGTCGTCAGCCCCAGCATTTT. This encodes CASTPTGTGRQPQHF.

The rearrangement uses TRBV24-1 and TRBJ2-3; D perhaps matches TRBD2 (6 bases). Trimming took 3 bases from V and 1 from J, leaving 16 bases between them. The germline V gene encodes CDR1 KGHDR and CDR2 SFDVKD. This CDR3 has 17 amino acids. CDR3 loop: CATSDPRPSARTDTQYF. Here the CDR3 DNA reads TGTGCCACCAGTGATCCCCGCCCTAGCGCCCGCACAGATACGCAGTATTTT.

In this sample, this clone turned up many times. The V call is TRBV3-1 (or the pseudogene TRBV3-2), the J call TRBJ2-6; 9 bases are shared with TRBD1. J lost 3 bases, V lost 5 bases, and 5 bases had no gene match. The germline V gene encodes CDR1 LGHDT and CDR2 YNNKEL (reference sequence). The CDR3 loop spans 16 amino acids. The CDR3: CASSYRGPGGANVLTF. The CDR3 DNA reads TGTGCCAGCAGCTACAGGGGGCCGGGTGGGGCCAACGTCCTGACTTTC.

V usage is TRBV19 and J usage is TRBJ2-2; D is unresolved. Germline CDR1 is LNHDA and CDR2 is SQIVND (reference sequence). The length of the CDR3 is 15 residues. Between the trimmed V and J ends, which lost 0 bases and 5 bases, there was a span of 10 bases. This CDR3 is CASSIDQRVTGELFF. CDR3 DNA sequence: TGTGCCAGTAGTATAGATCAAAGAGTAACCGGGGAGCTGTTTTTT.